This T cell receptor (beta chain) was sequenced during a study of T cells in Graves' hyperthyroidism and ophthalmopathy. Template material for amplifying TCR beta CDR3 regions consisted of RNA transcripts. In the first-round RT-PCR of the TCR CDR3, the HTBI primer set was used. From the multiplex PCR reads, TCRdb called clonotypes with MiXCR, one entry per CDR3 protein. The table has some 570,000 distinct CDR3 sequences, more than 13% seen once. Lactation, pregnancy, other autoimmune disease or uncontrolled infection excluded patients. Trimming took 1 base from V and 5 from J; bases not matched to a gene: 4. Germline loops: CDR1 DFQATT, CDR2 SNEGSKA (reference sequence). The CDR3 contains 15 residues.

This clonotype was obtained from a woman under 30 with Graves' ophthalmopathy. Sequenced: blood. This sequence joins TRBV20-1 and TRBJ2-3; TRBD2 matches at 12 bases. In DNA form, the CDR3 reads TGCAGTGCTAGAGTCCCTAGCGGGAGGGGAGATACGCAGTATTTT. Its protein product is CSARVPSGRGDTQYF.